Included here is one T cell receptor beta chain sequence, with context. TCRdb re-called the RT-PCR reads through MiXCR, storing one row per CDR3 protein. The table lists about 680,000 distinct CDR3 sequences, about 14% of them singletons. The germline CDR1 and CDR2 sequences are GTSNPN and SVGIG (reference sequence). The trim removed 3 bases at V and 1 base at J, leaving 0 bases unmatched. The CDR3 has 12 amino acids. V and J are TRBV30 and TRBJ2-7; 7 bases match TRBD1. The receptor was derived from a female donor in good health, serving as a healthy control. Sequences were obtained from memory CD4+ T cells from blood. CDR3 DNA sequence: TGTGCCTGGAGCAGGGGGTCCTACGAGCAGTACTTC. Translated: CAWSRGSYEQYF.